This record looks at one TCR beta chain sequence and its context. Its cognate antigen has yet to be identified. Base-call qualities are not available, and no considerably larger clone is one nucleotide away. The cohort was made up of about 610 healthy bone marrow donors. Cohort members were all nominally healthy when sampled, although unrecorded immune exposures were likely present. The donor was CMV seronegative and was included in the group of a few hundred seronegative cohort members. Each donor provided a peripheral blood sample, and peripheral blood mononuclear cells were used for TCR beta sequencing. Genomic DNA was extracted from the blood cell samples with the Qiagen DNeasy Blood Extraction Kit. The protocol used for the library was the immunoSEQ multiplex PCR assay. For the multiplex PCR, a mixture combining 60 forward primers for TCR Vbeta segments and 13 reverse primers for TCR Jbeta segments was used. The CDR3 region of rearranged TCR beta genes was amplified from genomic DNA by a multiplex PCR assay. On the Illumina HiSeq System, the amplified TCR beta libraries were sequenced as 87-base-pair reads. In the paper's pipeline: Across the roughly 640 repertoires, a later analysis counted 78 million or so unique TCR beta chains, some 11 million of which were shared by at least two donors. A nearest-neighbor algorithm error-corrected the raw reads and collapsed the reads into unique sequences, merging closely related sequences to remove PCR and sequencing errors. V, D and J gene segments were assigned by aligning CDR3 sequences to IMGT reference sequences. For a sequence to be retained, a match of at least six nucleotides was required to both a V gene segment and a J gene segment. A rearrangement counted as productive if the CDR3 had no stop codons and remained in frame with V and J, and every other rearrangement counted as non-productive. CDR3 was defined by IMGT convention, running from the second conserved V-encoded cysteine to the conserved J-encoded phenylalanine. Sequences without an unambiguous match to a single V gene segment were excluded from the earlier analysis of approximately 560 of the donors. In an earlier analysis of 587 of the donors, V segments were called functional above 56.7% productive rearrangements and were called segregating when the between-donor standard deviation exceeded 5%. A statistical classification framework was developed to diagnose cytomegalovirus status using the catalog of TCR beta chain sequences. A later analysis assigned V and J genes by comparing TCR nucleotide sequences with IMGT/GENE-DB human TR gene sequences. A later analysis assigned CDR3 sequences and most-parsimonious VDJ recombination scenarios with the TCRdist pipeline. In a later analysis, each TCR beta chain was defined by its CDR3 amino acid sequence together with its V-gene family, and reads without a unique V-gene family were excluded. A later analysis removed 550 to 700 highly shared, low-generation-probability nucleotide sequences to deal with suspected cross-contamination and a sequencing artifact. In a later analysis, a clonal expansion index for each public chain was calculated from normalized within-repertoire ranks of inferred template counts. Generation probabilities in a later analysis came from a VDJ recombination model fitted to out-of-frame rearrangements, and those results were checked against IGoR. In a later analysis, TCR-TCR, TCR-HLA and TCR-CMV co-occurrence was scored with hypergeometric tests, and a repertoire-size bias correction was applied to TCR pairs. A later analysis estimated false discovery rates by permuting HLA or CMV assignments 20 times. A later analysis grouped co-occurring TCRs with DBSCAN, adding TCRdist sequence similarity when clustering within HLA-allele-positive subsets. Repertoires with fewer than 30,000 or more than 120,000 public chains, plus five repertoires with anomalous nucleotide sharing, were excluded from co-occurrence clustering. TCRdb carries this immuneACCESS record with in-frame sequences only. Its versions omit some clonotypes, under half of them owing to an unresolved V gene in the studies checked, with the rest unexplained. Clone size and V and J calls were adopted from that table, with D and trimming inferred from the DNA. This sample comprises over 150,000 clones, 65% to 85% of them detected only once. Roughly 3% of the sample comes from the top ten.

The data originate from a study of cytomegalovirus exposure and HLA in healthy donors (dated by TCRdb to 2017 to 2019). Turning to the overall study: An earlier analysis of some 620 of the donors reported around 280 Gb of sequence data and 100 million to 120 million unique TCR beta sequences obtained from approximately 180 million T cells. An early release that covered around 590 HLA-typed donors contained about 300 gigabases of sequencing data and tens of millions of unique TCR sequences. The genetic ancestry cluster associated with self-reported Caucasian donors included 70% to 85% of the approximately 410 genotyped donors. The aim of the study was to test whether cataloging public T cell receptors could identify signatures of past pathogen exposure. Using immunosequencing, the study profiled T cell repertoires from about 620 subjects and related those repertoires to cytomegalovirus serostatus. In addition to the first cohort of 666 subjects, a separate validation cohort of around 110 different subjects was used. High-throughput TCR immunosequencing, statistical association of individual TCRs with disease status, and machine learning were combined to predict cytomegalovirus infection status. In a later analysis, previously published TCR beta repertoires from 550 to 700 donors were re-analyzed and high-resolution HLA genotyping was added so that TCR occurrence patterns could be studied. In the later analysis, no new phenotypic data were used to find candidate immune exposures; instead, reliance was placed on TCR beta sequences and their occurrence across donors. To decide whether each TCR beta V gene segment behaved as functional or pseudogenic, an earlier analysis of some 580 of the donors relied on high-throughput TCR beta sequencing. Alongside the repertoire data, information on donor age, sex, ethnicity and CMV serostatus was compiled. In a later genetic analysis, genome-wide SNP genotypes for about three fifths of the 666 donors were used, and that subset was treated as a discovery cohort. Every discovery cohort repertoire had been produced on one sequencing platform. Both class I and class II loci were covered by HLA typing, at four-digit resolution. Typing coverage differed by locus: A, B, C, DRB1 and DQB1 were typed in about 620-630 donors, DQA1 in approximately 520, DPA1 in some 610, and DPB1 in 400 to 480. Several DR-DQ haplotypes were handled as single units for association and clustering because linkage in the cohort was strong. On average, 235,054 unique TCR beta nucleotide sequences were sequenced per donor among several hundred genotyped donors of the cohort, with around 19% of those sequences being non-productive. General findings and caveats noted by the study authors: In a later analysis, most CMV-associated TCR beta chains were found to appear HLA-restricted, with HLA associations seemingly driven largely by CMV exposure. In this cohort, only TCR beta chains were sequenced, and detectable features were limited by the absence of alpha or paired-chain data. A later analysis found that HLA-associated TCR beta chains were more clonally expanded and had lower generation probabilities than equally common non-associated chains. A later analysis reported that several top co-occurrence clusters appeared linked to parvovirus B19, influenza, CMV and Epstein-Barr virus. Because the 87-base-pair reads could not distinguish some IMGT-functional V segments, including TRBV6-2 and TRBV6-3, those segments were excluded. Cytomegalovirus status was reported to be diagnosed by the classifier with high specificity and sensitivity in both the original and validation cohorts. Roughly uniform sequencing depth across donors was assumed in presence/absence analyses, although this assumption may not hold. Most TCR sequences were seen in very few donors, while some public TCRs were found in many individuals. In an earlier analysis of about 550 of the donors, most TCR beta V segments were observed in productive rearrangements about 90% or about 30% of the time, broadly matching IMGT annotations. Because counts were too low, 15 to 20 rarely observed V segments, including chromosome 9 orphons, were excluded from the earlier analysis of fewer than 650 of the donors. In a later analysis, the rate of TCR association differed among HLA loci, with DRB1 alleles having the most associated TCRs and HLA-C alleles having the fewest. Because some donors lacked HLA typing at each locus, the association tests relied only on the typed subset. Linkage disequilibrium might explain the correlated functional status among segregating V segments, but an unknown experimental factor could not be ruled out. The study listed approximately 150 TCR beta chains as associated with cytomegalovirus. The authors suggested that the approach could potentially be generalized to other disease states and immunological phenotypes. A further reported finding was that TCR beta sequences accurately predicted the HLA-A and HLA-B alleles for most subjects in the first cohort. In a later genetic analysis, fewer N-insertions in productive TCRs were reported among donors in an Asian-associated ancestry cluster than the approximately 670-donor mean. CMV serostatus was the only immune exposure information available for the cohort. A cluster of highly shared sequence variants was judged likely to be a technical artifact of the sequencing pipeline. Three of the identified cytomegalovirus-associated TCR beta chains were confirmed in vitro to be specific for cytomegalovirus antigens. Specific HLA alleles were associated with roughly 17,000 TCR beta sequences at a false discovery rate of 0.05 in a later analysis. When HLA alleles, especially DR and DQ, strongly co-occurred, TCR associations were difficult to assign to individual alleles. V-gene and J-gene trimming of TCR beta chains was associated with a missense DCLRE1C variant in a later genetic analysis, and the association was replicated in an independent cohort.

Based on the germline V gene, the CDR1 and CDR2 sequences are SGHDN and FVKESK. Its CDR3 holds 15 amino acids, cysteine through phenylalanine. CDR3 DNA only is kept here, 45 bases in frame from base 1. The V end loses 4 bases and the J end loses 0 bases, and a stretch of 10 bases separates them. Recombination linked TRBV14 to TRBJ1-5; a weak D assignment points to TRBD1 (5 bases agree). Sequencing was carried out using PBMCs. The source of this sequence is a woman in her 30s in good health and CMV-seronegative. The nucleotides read TGTGCCAGCAGCCGGACATCTCATAGCAATCAGCCCCAGCATTTT. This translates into CASSRTSHSNQPQHF.